Presented here are 23 T cell receptor beta chains from one specimen sequenced in a study of cytomegalovirus exposure and HLA in healthy donors. 13 Jbeta primers and 60 Vbeta primers were used for the PCR. Measured with immunoSEQ multiplex PCR; TCRdb has only the in-frame clones, and not every one. The sample contains about 41,000 clones, about 85% of which appear only once. What was sequenced was PBMCs. The origin of the receptors is a man between 45 and 60 years old in good health and CMV-seronegative.

V is TRBV6-1 and J is TRBJ2-5, with 7 bases lining up with TRBD2. V gave up 4 bases and J gave up 0 bases; unmatched junction bases: 8. This CDR3 comprises 16 residues. Germline CDR1 and CDR2: MNHNS and SASEGT. The CDR3 nucleotides read TGTGCCAGCAGTGCCGGGACTACTCTGTACCAAGAGACCCAGTACTTC. Protein sequence: CASSAGTTLYQETQYF.

The rearrangement joins TRBV28 to TRBJ2-7, with a weak D call TRBD2 (6 bases). Trimming removed 11 bases at V and 4 bases at J, with 21 bases between. The CDR3 consists of 14 residues. Germline CDR1 MDHEN, CDR2 SYDVKM. The CDR3 is CACNRGRAGYEQYF. The CDR3 region has the DNA TGTGCCTGCAACCGGGGGAGAGCCGGGTACGAGCAGTACTTC. Combining the CDR3 with reference TRBV28 and TRBJ2-7 gives the whole variable domain DVKVTQSSRYLVKRTGEKVFLECVQDMDHENMFWYRQDPGLGLRLIYFSYDVKMKEKGDIPEGYSVSREKKERFSLILESASTNQTSMYLCACNRGRAGYEQYFGPGTRLTVT.

The rearrangement uses TRBV27 and TRBJ2-7; D may be TRBD1 (6 bases). The V end lost 2 bases, the J end lost 7 bases, and 12 bases lay between the germline ends. This CDR3 comprises 13 residues. Germline V gene sequence: CDR1 MNHEY, CDR2 SMNVEV (reference sequence). CDR3 region: CASSLRMRGEQYF. As DNA, the CDR3 is TGTGCCAGCAGTTTACGAATGAGGGGGGAGCAGTACTTC.

CDR3: CSGGGSGGSYEQYF. In DNA, the CDR3 is TGTTCCGGCGGGGGGAGCGGCGGCTCCTACGAGCAGTACTTC. The rearrangement uses TRBV7-9 and TRBJ2-7; 8 positions match TRBD2. The CDR3 covers 14 residues. CDR1 is SEHNR and CDR2 is FQNEAQ in the germline V gene (reference sequence). The whole variable domain, filled in from reference TRBV7-9 and TRBJ2-7, reads DTGVSQNPRHKITKRGQNVTFRCDPISEHNRLYWYRQTLGQGPEFLTYFQNEAQLEKSRLLSDRFSAERPKGSFSTLEIQRTEQGDSAMYLCSGGGSGGSYEQYFGPGTRLTVT.

This chain uses TRBV5-1 with TRBJ2-1; the match to TRBD2 covers 10 bases. V trimming: 3 bases; J trimming: 8 bases; junction bases outside the gene matches: 14. Germline V gives CDR1 SGHRS, CDR2 YFSETQ. The CDR3 is 17 residues long. The CDR3 protein is CASSSPPGSGGYDEQFF. The CDR3 bases are TGCGCCAGCAGCTCCCCTCCGGGTAGCGGGGGGTATGATGAGCAGTTCTTC.

This clone has just one count. V gene TRBV7-9 combines with J gene TRBJ2-3, with a tentative D call TRBD1 (5 bases). Trimming removed 6 bases at V and 2 bases at J, with 9 bases between. Germline V CDR1 and CDR2: SEHNR, FQNEAQ (reference sequence). The CDR3 runs 13 residues. CDR3 loop: CASRDIPTDTQYF. CDR3 nucleotide sequence: TGTGCCAGCAGGGACATACCCACAGATACGCAGTATTTT. Filled out from reference TRBV7-9 and TRBJ2-3, the complete variable domain reads DTGVSQNPRHKITKRGQNVTFRCDPISEHNRLYWYRQTLGQGPEFLTYFQNEAQLEKSRLLSDRFSAERPKGSFSTLEIQRTEQGDSAMYLCASRDIPTDTQYFGPGTRLTVL.

This clone showed up just a few times. CDR3 region: CASSQARGAQETQYF. CDR3 DNA: TGTGCCAGCAGTCAGGCACGCGGGGCCCAAGAGACCCAGTACTTC. The chain carries TRBV9 and TRBJ2-5; a possible D gene is TRBD2 (6 bases). The CDR3 sequence is 15 residues long. Trimming pared 5 bases from V and 1 base from J, leaving 15 bases between. Germline-derived CDR1 and CDR2 are SGDLS and YYNGEE.

Note on this clone: Mismatch with germline at one junction end may stem from a read error. J is TRBJ1-2 and V is TRBV6-1; D is ambiguous. The CDR3 runs to 13 residues. CDR1 is MNHNS and CDR2 is SASEGT in the germline V gene. The CDR3 region is CASREGLNYGYTF. The CDR3 coding sequence is TGTGCCAGCAGGGAAGGACTTAACTATGGCTACACCTTC.

The V and J genes are TRBV28 and TRBJ2-2; D unclear. CDR3 length: 14 amino acids. Germline CDR1 MDHEN, CDR2 SYDVKM. Deletions cut 6 bases from V and 1 base from J, with 9 bases between. The CDR3 DNA is TGTGCCAGCAGCCCACCGGGGAACACCGGGGAGCTGTTTTTT. Its protein is CASSPPGNTGELFF.

In regard to this clone: The identical CDR3 is also encoded by other nucleotide sequences in the sample. The chain recombines TRBV7-2 with TRBJ2-1; 11 nucleotides align to TRBD1. Germline V gene lookup returns CDR1 SGHTA and CDR2 FQGNSA. There are 15 residues in the CDR3. Trimming at V came to 3 bases and at J to 4 bases, leaving 2 bases not matched to a gene. The CDR3 DNA follows: TGTGCCAGCAGCTTGGACAGGGGGCATTACAATGAGCAGTTCTTC. As protein: CASSLDRGHYNEQFF.

The chain uses TRBV7-9 and TRBJ1-4; TRBD1 aligns across 8 bases. The junction had 6 bases not matched to a gene; V was cut back by 5 bases and J by 7 bases. Per germline, CDR1 SEHNR and CDR2 FQNEAQ (reference sequence). The CDR3 length is 14 residues. The CDR3 region has the DNA TGTGCCAGCAGCCGGACAGGGAAAGGTGAAAAACTGTTTTTT. This encodes CASSRTGKGEKLFF.

The count of this clone is one. This chain connects TRBV10-3 to TRBJ1-1; D ambiguous. Germline CDR1 is ENHRY and CDR2 is SYGVKD. V lost 5 bases and J 1 base, leaving 5 bases between the germline ends. CDR3 length equals 12 residues. The CDR3 loop reads CAISPGNTEAFF. CDR3 nucleotide sequence: TGTGCCATCAGTCCGGGGAACACTGAAGCTTTCTTT.

The rearrangement links TRBV30 to TRBJ2-5; D perhaps matches TRBD2 (6 bases). This CDR3 region has 14 residues. V dropped 5 bases and J dropped 4 bases, with 17 bases sitting between them. The germline V gene has CDR1 GTSNPN and CDR2 SVGIG (reference sequence). The CDR3 sequence: CAWRRAGSRETQYF. The CDR3, as DNA: TGTGCCTGGCGAAGGGCGGGGAGTCGAGAGACCCAGTACTTC.

This clone has more than one count but fewer than ten. The rearrangement links TRBV14 to TRBJ2-5, with a weak D call TRBD1 (6 bases). V was shortened by 1 base and J by 4 bases, with 13 bases between the two germline ends. The length of the CDR3 is 15 residues. Germline V gene lookup returns CDR1 SGHDN and CDR2 FVKESK. The CDR3 reads CASSQVTGTSETQYF. The CDR3 DNA sequence: TGTGCCAGCAGCCAAGTCACCGGGACATCAGAGACCCAGTACTTC.

The chain links TRBV4-2 to TRBJ2-1, with a weak D call TRBD2 (6 bases). This CDR3 is built from 18 residues. Trimming cost V 1 base and J 1 base, with 17 bases left between them. In germline, CDR1 is LGHNA, CDR2 YNFKEQ. In DNA form, the CDR3 reads TGTGCCAGCAGCCAAGTGGGCAGGGAGGAGTGGTCCTACAATGAGCAGTTCTTC. Residues: CASSQVGREEWSYNEQFF.

This sequence joins TRBV5-1 and TRBJ1-3, with 7 bases matching TRBD1. The CDR3 spans 15 residues. The germline V gene encodes CDR1 SGHRS and CDR2 YFSETQ. The J segment lost 4 bases and the V segment lost 0 bases, leaving 4 bases of the junction unmatched. CDR3 nucleotide sequence: TGCGCCAGCAGCTTGGAGGGACAGAGAGGAAACACCATATATTTT. This sequence encodes CASSLEGQRGNTIYF.

This clone was seen just once. The J gene is TRBJ2-5, the V gene TRBV10-3, with D perhaps TRBD1 (6 bases). Per germline, CDR1 ENHRY and CDR2 SYGVKD. V gave up 0 bases and J gave up 5 bases, with 13 bases separating them. The CDR3 is made up of 15 amino acids. CDR3 in DNA: TGTGCCATCAGTGAGTCTAGAGCGAGGGGGGAGACCCAGTACTTC. As protein: CAISESRARGETQYF.

The count of this clone is one. This chain links TRBV2 with TRBJ2-3; D is possibly TRBD2 (5 bases). The CDR3 consists of 12 residues. CDR1 is SNHLY and CDR2 is FYNNEI in the germline V gene. Trimming removed 3 bases at V and 4 bases at J, with 5 bases between. CDR3 residues: CASSERADTQYF. CDR3 in DNA: TGTGCCAGCAGTGAGAGGGCAGATACGCAGTATTTT.

The chain recombines TRBV28 with TRBJ1-2; the match to TRBD1 covers 7 bases. Germline CDR1 reads MDHEN; CDR2 reads SYDVKM. Trimming at V came to 7 bases and at J to 3 bases, leaving 2 bases not matched to a gene. The CDR3 spans 12 residues. The CDR3 DNA follows: TGTGCCAGCAATGGACAGGACTATGGCTACACCTTC. It translates to CASNGQDYGYTF.

The chain is built from TRBV7-2 and TRBJ2-7; 9 bases align to TRBD2. CDR1 is SGHTA and CDR2 is FQGNSA in the germline V gene. V dropped 2 bases and J dropped 5; count of bases not matched to a gene: 4. The CDR3 runs to 14 residues. CDR3 coding DNA: TGTGCCAGCAGCTTATACGCGGGAGGGAACGAGCAGTACTTC. Translating it yields CASSLYAGGNEQYF. Based on the CDR3 plus reference TRBV7-2 and TRBJ2-7, the full variable domain is GAGVSQSPSNKVTEKGKDVELRCDPISGHTALYWYRQSLGQGLEFLIYFQGNSAPDKSGLPSDRFSAERTGGSVSTLTIQRTQQEDSAVYLCASSLYAGGNEQYFGPGTRLTVT.

V gene TRBV28 combines with J gene TRBJ1-2; 10 bases agree with TRBD1. This CDR3 spans 15 amino acids. CDR1 MDHEN and CDR2 SYDVKM come from the germline V gene. V dropped 6 bases and J dropped 0; count of bases not matched to a gene: 4. DNA for the CDR3: TGTGCCAGCAGGAGACAGGGGGCTTCTAACTATGGCTACACCTTC. It codes for CASRRQGASNYGYTF.

CDR3 bases: TGTGCCAGCAGCTGGCAGGGCGGACCTAACTATGGCTACACCTTC. Translated, it gives CASSWQGGPNYGYTF. The rearrangement links TRBV5-4 to TRBJ1-2; TRBD1 is a possible D gene (5 bases). The CDR3 has 15 residues. In germline, CDR1 is SGHNT, CDR2 YYREEE (reference sequence). Deletions cut 3 bases from V and 0 bases from J, with 12 bases between. The full variable domain, with the rest looked up from reference TRBV5-4 and TRBJ1-2, is ETGVTQSPTHLIKTRGQQVTLRCSSQSGHNTVSWYQQALGQGPQFIFQYYREEENGRGNFPPRFSGLQFPNYSSELNVNALELDDSALYLCASSWQGGPNYGYTFGSGTRLTVV.

The chain couples TRBV15 to TRBJ2-1; 7 positions match TRBD2. Germline assignment: CDR1 LNHNV and CDR2 YYDKDF (reference sequence). V was clipped by 1 base and J by 3 bases; unmatched bases: 6. The CDR3 length is 16 residues. The CDR3: CATSRVGGNYYNEQFF. As DNA, the CDR3 is TGTGCCACCAGCAGAGTGGGGGGGAATTACTACAATGAGCAGTTCTTC.